This T cell receptor beta chain is from a study of CD8 T cells in Susac syndrome. For the study at large: At the time of blood draw, patients with Susac syndrome were therapy-naive, receiving corticosteroids, or receiving intravenous immunoglobulin alone. Study-level results: No clonal expansion appeared among CD4+ T cells in Susac patients.

With random hexamers, roughly 0.45 to 1 ug RNA was reverse transcribed. The authors amplified TCR beta CDR3 across 54 Vbeta and 13 Jbeta using immunoSEQ multiplex PCR. Each CDR3 protein gets one entry after TCRdb re-called the immunoSEQ multiplex PCR reads with MiXCR. This table has 150,000 to 200,000 distinct CDR3 sequences, approximately 94% appearing once. Germline CDR1 DFQATT, CDR2 SNEGSKA (reference sequence). V lost 8 bases, J lost 3 bases, and 13 bases lay in between. The length of the CDR3 is 13 residues. As for this clonotype: No antigen is known for it.

The receptor comes from a human donor with Susac syndrome. Source material: CD4+ T cells from PBMCs. J is TRBJ2-2 and V is TRBV20-1; D gene ambiguous. The CDR3 coding sequence is TGCAGTTGGTGCCGCAGCGACACCGGGGAGCTGTTTTTT. Residues: CSWCRSDTGELFF.